These 2 T cell receptor beta chains share one sample of origin, sequenced in a study of T cell changes during pregnancy in multiple sclerosis (dated by TCRdb to about 2019). Libraries were constructed by the immunoSEQ multiplex PCR assay. In its TCRdb copy, this immuneACCESS table keeps in-frame sequences only and misses some clones. Where compared with another copy, unresolved V genes explain less than half of these, and the others have no known cause. The sample yields more than 70,000 clones; roughly 92% were counted once. The ten most abundant clones make up 2% to 2.5% of the sample. The material was peripheral blood, obtained before pregnancy. The receptor set was obtained from a female donor with multiple sclerosis, enrolled in a pregnancy study.

The J gene is TRBJ1-2, the V gene TRBV9, with D maybe TRBD1 (5 bases). The CDR3 length is 12 residues. The germline V and J ends were trimmed by 2 bases and 5 bases, with 7 bases remaining between them. Germline loops: CDR1 SGDLS, CDR2 YYNGEE. The CDR3 nucleotides are TGTGCCAGCAGCGTCCAGGGTTATGGCTACACCTTC. Protein: CASSVQGYGYTF.

V and J are TRBV5-1 and TRBJ2-3; 13 nucleotides match TRBD2. V was pared by 3 bases and J by 4 bases, with 2 bases of the junction left unmatched. Germline V gene sequence: CDR1 SGHRS, CDR2 YFSETQ. The CDR3 extends over 15 amino acids. CDR3 sequence (DNA): TGCGCCAGCAGCTCGGGACTAGCGGGATCAGATACGCAGTATTTT. Protein sequence: CASSSGLAGSDTQYF.